The entry that follows covers one TCR beta chain sequence. The clone's antigen remains unknown. No base qualities exist here, and no much larger clone lies one base off it. The time point label here, explained by the study, means: baseline before first vaccination. Samples from vaccinated people were obtained from the UK trials COV001 and COV002, which included a single-blind randomized controlled phase 2/3 trial of AZD1222 (ChAdOx1 nCoV-19) in healthy adults. Trial participant PBMC samples were collected at day 0 and day 28 after the second dose for TCRbeta chain sequencing. The sample is drawn from a study of T cell responses to AZD1222 COVID-19 vaccine (dated by TCRdb to the early 2020s). The study in broad terms: AZD1222 recipients whose second dose came at about 4 weeks and those whose second dose came at about 12 weeks were combined into one group, since spike-specific TCR depth and breadth did not differ between the two schedules. A total of approximately 250 trial participants underwent TCR sequencing, of whom roughly 210 had received two doses of AZD1222 and around 25 had received two doses of the MenACWY control vaccine. Enrollment into the trials was organized by age into subgroups of 18-55, 56-69 and 70-plus years, and those subgroups contained roughly 160, 29 and 62 TCR-sequenced participants, respectively. Findings and caveats that apply to the study as a whole: Only six AZD1222 recipients were SARS-CoV-2 seropositive at baseline, limiting conclusions about previously exposed vaccinees. CD4 TCRs associated with the vaccine covered the entire spike protein, and the dominant responses were in regions 160-218 and 743-854. The 56-69-year group was small, and its depth increase did not reach significance, likely because of low power. No day 14 peak-response samples were available, so repertoires were characterized only after the peak T cell response. After two AZD1222 doses, spike-specific TCR breadth and depth were significantly higher than at day 0 and than in MenACWY recipients. Nearly half of unique spike-specific TCRs reportedly recognized epitopes outside regions mutated in the B.1.351 and B.1.1.7 variants. Participants were mostly white British and included more females than males, and it was suggested by the authors that clonal diversity may have been underestimated.

CDR1 and CDR2, per the germline V gene (reference sequence), are LNHDA and SQIVND. The CDR3 spans 17 residues, from the cysteine through the phenylalanine. Of the read, only the CDR3 DNA is kept; its 51 bases are in frame from base 1. Trimming leaves V shorter by 5 bases and J shorter by 0 bases, with the junction holding 8 bases beyond the gene matches. The CDR3 regions of human TCRbeta chains were analyzed by immunosequencing. In the source study's methods: TCRs in the repertoires were matched against a reference library of SARS-CoV-2-specific TCRs that had been generated with the MIRA antigen-specificity platform. Breadth meant the fraction of unique TCRs that were SARS-CoV-2-associated, whereas depth meant the fraction of total T cells that were SARS-CoV-2-associated. Each spike-specific TCR was assigned to its reactive spike region and to a CD4 or CD8 class using the MIRA data. Log10-transformed breadth and depth values were compared by one-way ANOVA with Sidak's multiple comparisons tests. TCRdb mirrors the immuneACCESS table, restricted to in-frame sequences. Some clones are absent from its copies; in checked studies, under half trace to an unresolved V gene, and the reason for the others is unknown. For V, J and clone size, that table is used; D and trimming come from the DNA. Recorded for this sample are about 170,000 clones; 85% to 95% of them occurred a single time. Jointly, the top ten make up about 3.9% of the sample.

The receptor's source is an adult in good health. The specimen comprised peripheral blood, sampled on day 0 of AZD1222 vaccination. Here the chain combines TRBV19 and TRBJ1-2; 11 middle bases align to TRBD1. The DNA sequence is given as TGTGCCAGTAGTCCCTTGGACAGGGGGCTTCCTAACTATGGCTACACCTTC. Its amino acids are CASSPLDRGLPNYGYTF.